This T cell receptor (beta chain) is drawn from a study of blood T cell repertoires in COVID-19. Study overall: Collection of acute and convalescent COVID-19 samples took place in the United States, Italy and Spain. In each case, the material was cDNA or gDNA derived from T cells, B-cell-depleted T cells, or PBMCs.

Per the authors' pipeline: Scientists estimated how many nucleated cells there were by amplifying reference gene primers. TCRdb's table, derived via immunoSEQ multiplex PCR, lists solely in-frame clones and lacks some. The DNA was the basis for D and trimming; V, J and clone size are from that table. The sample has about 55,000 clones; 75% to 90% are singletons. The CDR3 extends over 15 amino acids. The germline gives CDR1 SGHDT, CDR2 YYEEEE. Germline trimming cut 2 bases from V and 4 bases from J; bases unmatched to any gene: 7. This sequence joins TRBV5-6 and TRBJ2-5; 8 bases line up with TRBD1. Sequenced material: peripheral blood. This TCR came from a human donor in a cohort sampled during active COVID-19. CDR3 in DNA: TGTGCCAGCAGCTTCCGGACAGGGTCATTAGAGACCCAGTACTTC. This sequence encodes CASSFRTGSLETQYF.